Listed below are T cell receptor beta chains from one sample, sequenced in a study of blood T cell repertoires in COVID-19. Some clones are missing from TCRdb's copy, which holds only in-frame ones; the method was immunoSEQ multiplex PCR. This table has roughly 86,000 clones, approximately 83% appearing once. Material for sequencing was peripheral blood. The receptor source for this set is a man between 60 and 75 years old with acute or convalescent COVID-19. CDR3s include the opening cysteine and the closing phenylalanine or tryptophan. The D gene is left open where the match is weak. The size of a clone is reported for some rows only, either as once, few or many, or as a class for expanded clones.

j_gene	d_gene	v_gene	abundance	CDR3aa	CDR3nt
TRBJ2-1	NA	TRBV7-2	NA	CASSFSGKVVNEQFF	TGTGCCAGCAGCTTTAGCGGAAAAGTTGTCAATGAGCAGTTCTTC
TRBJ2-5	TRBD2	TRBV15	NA	CATSSGTSGTQETQYF	TGTGCCACCAGCAGTGGGACTAGCGGCACACAAGAGACCCAGTACTTC
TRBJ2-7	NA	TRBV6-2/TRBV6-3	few	CASSSLGGAYEQYF	TGTGCCAGCAGTTCCCTGGGGGGAGCCTACGAGCAGTACTTC
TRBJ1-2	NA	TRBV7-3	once	CASSLHPGYGYTF	TGTGCCAGCAGCCTACATCCCGGGTACGGCTACACCTTC
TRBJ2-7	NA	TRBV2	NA	CASSEGGQTYEQYF	TGTGCCAGCAGTGAGGGCGGACAAACCTACGAGCAGTACTTC
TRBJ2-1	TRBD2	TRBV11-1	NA	CASSPSGGIYNEQFF	TGTGCCAGCAGCCCTAGCGGGGGGATATACAATGAGCAGTTCTTC
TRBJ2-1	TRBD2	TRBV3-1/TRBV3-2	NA	CASSLPPPASGGTNEQFF	TGTGCCAGCAGCCTACCTCCCCCAGCTAGCGGGGGGACCAATGAGCAGTTCTTC
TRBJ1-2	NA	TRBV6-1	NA	CASSDPGDSHYGYTF	TGTGCCAGCAGTGACCCGGGGGACTCACACTATGGCTACACCTTC
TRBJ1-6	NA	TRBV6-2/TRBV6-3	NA	CASSYADSPLHF	TGTGCCAGCAGTTACGCGGATTCACCCCTCCACTTT
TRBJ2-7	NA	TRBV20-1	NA	CSARAPGEQYF	TGCAGTGCTAGAGCACCCGGGGAGCAGTACTTC
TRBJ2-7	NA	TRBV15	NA	CATSRKLGQGIAEQYF	TGTGCCACCAGCCGCAAATTGGGCCAGGGGATAGCCGAGCAGTACTTC
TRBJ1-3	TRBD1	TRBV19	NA	CASSTTGALSGNTIYF	TGTGCCAGTAGTACAACAGGGGCACTCTCTGGAAACACCATATATTTT
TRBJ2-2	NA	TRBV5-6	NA	CASSLGRVGELFF	TGTGCCAGCAGCTTGGGACGGGTCGGGGAGCTGTTTTTT
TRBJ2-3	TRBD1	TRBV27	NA	CASSTRTGGPDTQYF	TGTGCCAGCAGTACAAGGACAGGGGGCCCAGATACGCAGTATTTT
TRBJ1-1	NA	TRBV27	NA	CASSLSGYATGRAFF	TGTGCCAGCAGTTTATCGGGGTACGCCACCGGGAGGGCTTTCTTT
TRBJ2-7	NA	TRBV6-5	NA	CASSSPSDSSYYEQYF	TGTGCCAGCAGTTCACCCTCGGACAGTAGCTACTACGAGCAGTACTTC
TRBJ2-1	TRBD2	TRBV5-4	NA	CASKGGLADNEQFF	TGTGCCAGTAAAGGGGGACTAGCGGACAATGAGCAGTTCTTC
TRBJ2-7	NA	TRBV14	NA	CASSHGTYEQYF	TGTGCCAGCAGCCACGGGACCTACGAGCAGTACTTC
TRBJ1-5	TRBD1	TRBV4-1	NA	CASSQRTGFRQPQHF	TGCGCCAGCAGCCAAAGGACAGGGTTTCGTCAGCCCCAGCATTTT
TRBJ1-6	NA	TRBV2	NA	CASRPSQNNSPLHF	TGTGCCAGCAGGCCCAGTCAGAATAATTCACCCCTCCACTTT